The rows below give T cell receptor beta chains drawn from one sample of a study of blood T cell repertoires in COVID-19. Sequenced by immunoSEQ multiplex PCR; TCRdb stores in-frame clones only, minus some. This table holds 57,000 or so clones, approximately 86% found once. Sequencing was performed on peripheral blood. These TCRs come from a man between 65 and 85 years old with acute or convalescent COVID-19. The CDR3 runs from the conserved cysteine through the conserved F or W. Fields, in order: CDR3 DNA, CDR3 protein, V gene, CDR3 length, J gene, D gene, clone size. A D gene is named only where the DNA matches it firmly. Size is omitted from some rows. Given values are once, few, many or a class for expanded clones.

TGTGCCAGCAGTTACGCGGGACAGCCCTGGGACTATGGCTACACCTTC	CASSYAGQPWDYGYTF	TRBV6-5	16	TRBJ1-2	TRBD1	NA
TGCGCCAGCAGCCCTTCACTAGCGGGGCACCAAGAGACCCAGTACTTC	CASSPSLAGHQETQYF	TRBV4-1	16	TRBJ2-5	TRBD2	NA
TGTGCCAGCAGCGGATATACAGGGTTTTCACCCCTCCACTTT	CASSGYTGFSPLHF	TRBV11-2	14	TRBJ1-6	NA	few
TGTGCCAGCAGCTTATGGGACTTAGGGGAAAAACTGTTTTTT	CASSLWDLGEKLFF	TRBV7-8	14	TRBJ1-4	NA	few
TGTGCCAGCTCTCGGGACAGTGGGATATACGAGCAGTACTTC	CASSRDSGIYEQYF	TRBV18	14	TRBJ2-7	TRBD1	NA
TGCGCCAGCAGCCGCGACAGCGAAGGAGCCAAAAACATTCAGTACTTC	CASSRDSEGAKNIQYF	TRBV5-1	16	TRBJ2-4	NA	NA
TGTGCCAGCAGCCGGGACAGGAATCAGCCCCAGCATTTT	CASSRDRNQPQHF	TRBV6-5	13	TRBJ1-5	TRBD1	NA
TGTGCCAGCAGACCTAGCTCCTATAATTCACCCCTCCACTTT	CASRPSSYNSPLHF	TRBV27	14	TRBJ1-6	NA	NA
TGTGCCAGCAGCCAAGCGGGGGGAGAAAAACTGTTTTTT	CASSQAGGEKLFF	TRBV14	13	TRBJ1-4	NA	NA
TGTGCCAGCAGCGTAGGTGGGCCAGCAGCCCGGGGGGAGCAGTACTTC	CASSVGGPAARGEQYF	TRBV9	16	TRBJ2-7	NA	few
TGTGCCAGTAGCATGGGAGGGTTCGACGAGCAGTACTTC	CASSMGGFDEQYF	TRBV19	13	TRBJ2-7	TRBD2	many
TGTGCCAGCAGTTTAACGTCAGTTCGGGGGGGGCAGTACTTC	CASSLTSVRGGQYF	TRBV28	14	TRBJ2-7	TRBD2	NA
TGTGCCAGCAGCCAAGGGGGGGATAGCAATCAGCCCCAGCATTTT	CASSQGGDSNQPQHF	TRBV3-1/TRBV3-2	15	TRBJ1-5	NA	once
TGTGCCATACAGACGGGACAGGATCGCTACGAGCAGTACTTC	CAIQTGQDRYEQYF	TRBV7-9	14	TRBJ2-7	TRBD1	NA
TGTGCCAGCACGTTCGACCCCGGGGTCGGCTACACCTTC	CASTFDPGVGYTF	TRBV6-5	13	TRBJ1-2	NA	NA
TGTGCCAGTAGTATTGGAGGAGCCTCCTACGAGCAGTACTTC	CASSIGGASYEQYF	TRBV19	14	TRBJ2-7	NA	NA
TGCAGCGTCAGGCAACAGTCTGGAAACACCATATATTTT	CSVRQQSGNTIYF	TRBV29-1	13	TRBJ1-3	NA	NA
TGTGCCAGTACTTACAGGGGGAACACTGAAGCTTTCTTT	CASTYRGNTEAFF	TRBV19	13	TRBJ1-1	TRBD1	NA
TGTGCCAGCAGTGATTCCCCCTTTCCGGGACAGGGGGATGGCTACACCTTC	CASSDSPFPGQGDGYTF	TRBV6-4	17	TRBJ1-2	TRBD1	NA
TGTGCCAGCAGCCCAACATCGGTCCACCCAGGGACCCAGTACTTC	CASSPTSVHPGTQYF	TRBV14	15	TRBJ2-5	NA	NA
TGTGCCAGCAGTTTAGACGCCCCGGGACAGGGAAGCTACACCTTC	CASSLDAPGQGSYTF	TRBV27	15	TRBJ1-2	TRBD1	NA
TGTGCCAGCAGTGAATCGGGCAGGGGCGCCTACAATGAGCAGTTCTTC	CASSESGRGAYNEQFF	TRBV2	16	TRBJ2-1	NA	NA
TGCGCCAGCAGCGGCGTTGTCGGGGCTCCTTCGGGGGCGCAGTATTTT	CASSGVVGAPSGAQYF	TRBV5-1	16	TRBJ2-3	NA	NA
TGTGCCAGTAGTGATAGTATCTATCAGCCCCAGCATTTT	CASSDSIYQPQHF	TRBV19	13	TRBJ1-5	NA	once
TGTGCCAGCAACGACGACAGGGGGCCTTCATCGGCCCGCGGGGGTGTAGCCAAAAACATTCAGTACTTC	CASNDDRGPSSARGGVAKNIQYF	TRBV21-1	23	TRBJ2-4	NA	once
TGTGCCAGCTCACCAACGGGTTACACTGAAGCTTTCTTT	CASSPTGYTEAFF	TRBV18	13	TRBJ1-1	NA	NA
TGTGCCAGCAGAAGCCTATACAATGAGCAGTTCTTC	CASRSLYNEQFF	TRBV28	12	TRBJ2-1	NA	NA
TGTGCCATCAGTAGGGAGACTAGCGAAGACATTCAGTACTTC	CAISRETSEDIQYF	TRBV10-3	14	TRBJ2-4	TRBD2	NA
TGTGCCAGCAGCCCATTCTTAGCGGGGAATTCCTACGAGCAGTACTTC	CASSPFLAGNSYEQYF	TRBV3-1/TRBV3-2	16	TRBJ2-7	TRBD2	NA
TGTGCCTGGAGCCCGGGACTAGCGTTCGCCGGGGAGCTGTTTTTT	CAWSPGLAFAGELFF	TRBV30	15	TRBJ2-2	TRBD2	few
TGTGCCACCCGAACCGCGGGGCTACAAGAGACCCAGTACTTC	CATRTAGLQETQYF	TRBV10-3	14	TRBJ2-5	NA	NA
TGTGCCAGCAGTGAAATTGAAACAGGGAATCAGCCCCAGCATTTT	CASSEIETGNQPQHF	TRBV2	15	TRBJ1-5	NA	NA
TGTGCCAGCAGCCTCGAGGACAGACAAGAGACCCAGTACTTC	CASSLEDRQETQYF	TRBV5-4	14	TRBJ2-5	NA	NA
TGTGCCAGCAGCTTGGCTCTCGGCAAGCGGGGCTCCGGCTCCTACAATGAGCAGTTCTTC	CASSLALGKRGSGSYNEQFF	TRBV5-4	20	TRBJ2-1	TRBD2	NA
TGTGCCAGCAGCTTGGTGACAGGACCCTTGTTTCAAGAGACCCAGTACTTC	CASSLVTGPLFQETQYF	TRBV5-4	17	TRBJ2-5	NA	NA
TGTGCCAGCAGCTTAGACTCCTACAGCCATGAAGCTTTCTTT	CASSLDSYSHEAFF	TRBV7-9	14	TRBJ1-1	NA	NA
TGCGCCAGCAGCGCCCTAACAGGGGTTGGGGAAGCTTTCTTT	CASSALTGVGEAFF	TRBV5-1	14	TRBJ1-1	TRBD1	NA
TGCGCCAGCAGCCGGACTAGCGGGGGGGCCGGCTACGAGCAGTACTTC	CASSRTSGGAGYEQYF	TRBV4-1	16	TRBJ2-7	TRBD2	NA
TGCGCCAGCAGCGGCGGAGGGGTGGGGTTAAATGAGCAGTTCTTC	CASSGGGVGLNEQFF	TRBV5-1	15	TRBJ2-1	NA	NA
TGTGCCAGCAGTTTCCCTAGCGGGTCCTACAATGAGCAGTTCTTC	CASSFPSGSYNEQFF	TRBV28	15	TRBJ2-1	TRBD2	once
TGCGCCAGCAGCGCACAGGGGGACATGAACACTGAAGCTTTCTTT	CASSAQGDMNTEAFF	TRBV5-1	15	TRBJ1-1	TRBD1	NA
TGTGCCAGCAGCTTGCGGGCGTCTGGATGGGTAGAGACCCAGTACTTC	CASSLRASGWVETQYF	TRBV3-1/TRBV3-2	16	TRBJ2-5	NA	NA
TGTGCCAGCAGTCAACAACAGGGGGGAGCTGAAAAACTGTTTTTT	CASSQQQGGAEKLFF	TRBV28	15	TRBJ1-4	TRBD1	NA
TGCGCCAGCAGCCTCCCCCGGGGAGGGGGCTCCTACGAGCAGTACTTC	CASSLPRGGGSYEQYF	TRBV5-1	16	TRBJ2-7	NA	NA